The present entry profiles one T cell receptor (beta chain) with its context. Its matching antigen is unknown. The data derive from a study of cytomegalovirus exposure and HLA in healthy donors. Findings and limits, study-wide: Per a later analysis, HLA-associated TCR beta chains showed more clonal expansion than other, equally common TCR beta chains.

PCR used 60 Vbeta primers and 13 Jbeta primers. This table comes from immunoSEQ multiplex PCR, and its TCRdb copy is limited to in-frame clones, with some not included. The sample has 95,000 to 100,000 clones; 85% are singletons. The germline V and J ends were trimmed by 0 bases and 0 bases, with 9 bases remaining between them. CDR1 is SGHNT and CDR2 is YYREEE in the germline V gene (reference sequence). The CDR3 has 16 amino acids. What was sequenced was PBMCs. The TCR sequence derives from a man aged 25 to 45 in good health and CMV-seronegative. The chain links TRBV5-4 to TRBJ1-4; D unclear. The CDR3 DNA sequence: TGTGCCAGCAGCTTGGGGGTCGGAGCAACTAATGAAAAACTGTTTTTT. This sequence encodes CASSLGVGATNEKLFF. The whole variable domain, remainder taken from reference TRBV5-4 and TRBJ1-4, is ETGVTQSPTHLIKTRGQQVTLRCSSQSGHNTVSWYQQALGQGPQFIFQYYREEENGRGNFPPRFSGLQFPNYSSELNVNALELDDSALYLCASSLGVGATNEKLFFGSGTQLSVL.